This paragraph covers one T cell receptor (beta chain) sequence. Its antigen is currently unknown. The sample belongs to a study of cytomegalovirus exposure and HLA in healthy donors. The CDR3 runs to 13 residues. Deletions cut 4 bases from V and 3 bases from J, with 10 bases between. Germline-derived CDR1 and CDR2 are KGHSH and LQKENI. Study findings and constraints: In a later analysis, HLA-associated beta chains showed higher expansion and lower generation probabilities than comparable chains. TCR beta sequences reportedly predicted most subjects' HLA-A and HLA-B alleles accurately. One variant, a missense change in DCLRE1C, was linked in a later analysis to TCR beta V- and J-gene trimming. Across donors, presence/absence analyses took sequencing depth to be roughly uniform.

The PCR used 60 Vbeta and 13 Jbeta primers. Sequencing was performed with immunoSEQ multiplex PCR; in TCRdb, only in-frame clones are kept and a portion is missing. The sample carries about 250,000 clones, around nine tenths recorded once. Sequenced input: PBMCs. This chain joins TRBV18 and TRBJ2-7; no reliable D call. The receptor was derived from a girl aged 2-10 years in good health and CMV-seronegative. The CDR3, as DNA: TGTGCCAGCTCACGCGGTCAGAACTACGAGCAGTACTTC. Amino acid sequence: CASSRGQNYEQYF.